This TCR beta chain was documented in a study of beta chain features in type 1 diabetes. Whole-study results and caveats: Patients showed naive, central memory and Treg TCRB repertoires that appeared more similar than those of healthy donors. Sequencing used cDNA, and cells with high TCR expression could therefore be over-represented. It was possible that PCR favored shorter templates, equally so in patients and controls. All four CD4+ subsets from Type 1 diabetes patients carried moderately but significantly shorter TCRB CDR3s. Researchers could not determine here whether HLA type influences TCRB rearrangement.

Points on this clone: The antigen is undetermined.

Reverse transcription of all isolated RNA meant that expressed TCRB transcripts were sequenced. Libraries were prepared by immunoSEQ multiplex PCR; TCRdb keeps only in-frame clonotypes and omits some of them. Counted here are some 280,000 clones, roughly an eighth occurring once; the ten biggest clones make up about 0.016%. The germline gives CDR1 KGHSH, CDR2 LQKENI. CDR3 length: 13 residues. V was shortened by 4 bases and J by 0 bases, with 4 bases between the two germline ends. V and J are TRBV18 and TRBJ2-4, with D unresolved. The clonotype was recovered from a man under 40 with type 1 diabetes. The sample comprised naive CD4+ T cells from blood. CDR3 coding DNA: TGTGCCAGCTCACTTATAGCCAAAAACATTCAGTACTTC. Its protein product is CASSLIAKNIQYF.